Each of the 26 T cell receptor beta chains below was sequenced from the same sample in a study of OX40 agonist ivuxolimab in advanced cancers. The method was immunoSEQ multiplex PCR; TCRdb's version includes in-frame clones alone and lacks a portion of them. The table has 90,000 or so clones, nearly 90% seen once; the top ten hold under 0.35%. The sequences come from CD4+ or CD8+ T cells sorted from blood, collected in a trial of the OX40 agonist ivuxolimab. Every receptor here comes from an adult with an advanced solid tumor such as melanoma, head and neck, liver or kidney cancer.

The sample holds one count of this clone. This CDR3 is CASSQDSSGANVLTF. The CDR3 bases are TGTGCCAGCAGCCAGGACTCCTCCGGGGCCAACGTCCTGACTTTC. The chain is built from TRBV7-3 and TRBJ2-6, with a weak D call TRBD2 (5 bases). V was cut by 5 bases and J by 4 bases, with 12 bases left in between. The CDR3 runs 15 residues. CDR1 is SGHTA and CDR2 is FQGTGA in the germline V gene.

This chain joins TRBV18 and TRBJ2-3; perhaps TRBD2 as D (7 bases). Germline lookup yields CDR1 KGHSH and CDR2 LQKENI. The CDR3 loop spans 14 amino acids. V was cut by 1 base and J by 5 bases, with 10 bases left in between. This CDR3 reads CASSPRGGGDTQYF. Here the CDR3 DNA reads TGTGCCAGCTCACCACGGGGAGGGGGAGATACGCAGTATTTT.

The J gene is TRBJ1-2, the V gene TRBV7-8; TRBD1 might be the D (5 bases). Germline values: CDR1 SGHVS, CDR2 FQNEAQ. The CDR3 consists of 15 residues. Trimming cost V 1 base and J 2 bases, with 11 bases left between them. The CDR3 region has the DNA TGTGCCAGCAGCTTAGGCAGGGAGAAGAACTATGGCTACACCTTC. This encodes CASSLGREKNYGYTF.

J is TRBJ1-6 and V is TRBV30, with D tentatively TRBD1 (5 bases). Trimming pared 2 bases from V and 5 bases from J, leaving 7 bases between. Germline V CDR1 and CDR2: GTSNPN, SVGIG (reference sequence). The CDR3 is made up of 13 amino acids. CDR3: CAWSQGDNSPLHF. The CDR3 DNA follows: TGTGCCTGGAGTCAAGGGGATAATTCACCCCTCCACTTT.

The chain has TRBV5-4 and TRBJ2-2; TRBD2 agrees at 7 bases. The CDR3 is made up of 16 amino acids. From germline, CDR1 is SGHNT and CDR2 YYREEE (reference sequence). Trimming cost V 0 bases and J 4 bases; bases outside gene matches: 6. The CDR3 nucleotides read TGTGCCAGCAGCTTGGCTCTGGGGAGGGGCACCGGGGAGCTGTTTTTT. Its protein is CASSLALGRGTGELFF.

The V gene is TRBV6-6, the J gene TRBJ1-1; D not certain. Trimming cost V 6 bases and J 1 base, with 9 bases left between them. CDR3 size: 13 residues. Germline V gives CDR1 MNHNY, CDR2 SVGAGI (reference sequence). The CDR3 spells CASRYSQNTEAFF. DNA of the CDR3: TGTGCCAGCAGATACAGCCAGAACACTGAAGCTTTCTTT.

The genes are TRBV4-1 and TRBJ2-5, with TRBD2 matching over 8 bases. V dropped 1 base and J dropped 4; count of bases not matched to a gene: 8. This CDR3 spans 16 amino acids. The germline CDR1 and CDR2 sequences are MGHRA and YSYEKL. The CDR3 region is CASSQGLAGKGETQYF. The CDR3 DNA sequence: TGCGCCAGCAGCCAAGGTTTAGCGGGAAAGGGAGAGACCCAGTACTTC.

About this clone: A read error may produce the germline difference seen at one junction end. This chain connects TRBV7-6 to TRBJ2-7; perhaps TRBD2 as D (6 bases). The CDR3 sequence is 12 residues long. The germline CDR1 and CDR2 sequences are SGHVS and FNYEAQ. CDR3 nucleotides: TGTGCCAGCAGCCACCCCGGGACTGGATTGAGTTTC. It codes for CASSHPGTGLSF.

CDR3 in DNA: TGTGCCAGCAGTGGGGGAGTAGACCAAGAGACCCAGTACTTC. Residues: CASSGGVDQETQYF. The V and J genes are TRBV2 and TRBJ2-5, with TRBD2 as a possible D gene (5 bases). This CDR3 is 14 amino acids long. V lost 4 bases and J 0 bases, leaving 9 bases between the germline ends. Germline loops: CDR1 SNHLY, CDR2 FYNNEI.

CDR3 amino acids: CASSDLQGGANQPQHF. For the CDR3, the DNA is TGTGCCAGCAGCGACCTCCAGGGGGGGGCAAATCAGCCCCAGCATTTT. J is TRBJ1-5 and V is TRBV2; TRBD1 aligns across 7 bases. The CDR3 runs to 16 residues. Germline V gene data show CDR1 as SNHLY and CDR2 as FYNNEI. Trimming removed 6 bases from V and 4 bases from J; junction bases left unmatched: 12. The full variable domain, completed using reference TRBV2 and TRBJ1-5, is EPEVTQTPSHQVTQMGQEVILRCVPISNHLYFYWYRQILGQKVEFLVSFYNNEISEKSEIFDDQFSVERPDGSNFTLKIRSTKLEDSAMYFCASSDLQGGANQPQHFGDGTRLSIL.

The rearrangement joins TRBV18 to TRBJ2-5, with no clear D. The CDR3 runs to 12 residues. Trimming left V 6 bases short and J 0 bases short, with 5 bases between. The germline V gene encodes CDR1 KGHSH and CDR2 LQKENI. The CDR3 loop is CASSRYQETQYF. Here the CDR3 DNA reads TGTGCCAGCTCCCGGTACCAAGAGACCCAGTACTTC. The full variable domain, with the rest looked up from reference TRBV18 and TRBJ2-5, is NAGVMQNPRHLVRRRGQEARLRCSPMKGHSHVYWYRQLPEEGLKFMVYLQKENIIDESGMPKERFSAEFPKEGPSILRIQQVVRGDSAAYFCASSRYQETQYFGPGTRLLVL.

The CDR3 sequence: CASHLTPYEQYF. The CDR3 DNA is TGTGCCAGTCATCTTACCCCCTACGAGCAGTACTTC. The chain carries TRBV6-1 and TRBJ2-7, with D unclear. V was trimmed by 9 bases and J by 2 bases, leaving 11 bases between them. This CDR3 is 12 amino acids long. Germline V gene data show CDR1 as MNHNS and CDR2 as SASEGT.

This clone was picked up a small number of times. This chain links TRBV5-8 with TRBJ1-5, with D possibly TRBD1 on 6 matching bases. Germline loops: CDR1 SGHTS, CDR2 YDEGEE. The CDR3 runs 15 residues. Trimming shortened V by 1 base and J by 2 bases, and 10 bases separated the two germline ends. As DNA, the CDR3 is TGTGCCAGCAGCTTGCCTGGGGGCGGCAATCAGCCCCAGCATTTT. Amino acid sequence: CASSLPGGGNQPQHF.

V usage is TRBV5-4 and J usage is TRBJ2-6; no clear D. V was cut by 0 bases and J by 0 bases, with 13 bases left in between. The CDR3 length is 18 residues. CDR1 is SGHNT and CDR2 is YYREEE in the germline V gene (reference sequence). The CDR3 nucleotides read TGTGCCAGCAGCTTGGCCGTGCAGCCCAGCTCTGGGGCCAACGTCCTGACTTTC. It encodes CASSLAVQPSSGANVLTF.

CDR3 sequence (DNA): TGTGCCAGCAGTTACTCGGCCCCGGGAGTTACGAGGGAGCTGTTTTTT. Translated, it gives CASSYSAPGVTRELFF. The chain employs TRBV6-5 and TRBJ2-2; perhaps TRBD2 as D (6 bases). The CDR3 length is 16 residues. Germline CDR1 and CDR2: MNHEY and SVGAGI. V lost 0 bases to trimming and J lost 9 bases, with 17 bases between them.

The chain has TRBV7-2 and TRBJ2-7, with 8 bases that match TRBD1. With 3 bases clipped from V and 2 bases from J, the junction kept 3 bases outside the gene matches. This CDR3 spans 14 amino acids. Germline lookup yields CDR1 SGHTA and CDR2 FQGNSA. The CDR3 loop is CASSFRDRTYEQYF. CDR3 DNA: TGTGCCAGCAGCTTCCGGGACAGGACCTACGAGCAGTACTTC.

The chain couples TRBV15 to TRBJ1-1; 7 bases fit TRBD1. Germline V CDR1 and CDR2: LNHNV, YYDKDF (reference sequence). The length of the CDR3 is 15 residues. The V and J ends lost 0 bases and 1 base, in that order; junction bases with no gene match: 2. The chain's CDR3 is CATSRDRGGNTEAFF. For the CDR3, the DNA is TGTGCCACCAGCAGAGACAGGGGGGGGAACACTGAAGCTTTCTTT. Looking up the rest from reference TRBV15 and TRBJ1-1 gives the full variable domain: DAMVIQNPRYQVTQFGKPVTLSCSQTLNHNVMYWYQQKSSQAPKLLFHYYDKDFNNEADTPDNFQSRRPNTSFCFLDIRSPGLGDTAMYLCATSRDRGGNTEAFFGQGTRLTVV.

CDR3 DNA sequence: TGTGCCAGCAGCGTAAAAGGGACCGGCGGTACGCAGTATTTT. Its translation is CASSVKGTGGTQYF. The chain is built from TRBV9 and TRBJ2-3; D may be TRBD1 or TRBD2 (5 bases each). The V end was cut by 1 base, the J end by 8 bases, with 14 bases between. The germline gives CDR1 SGDLS, CDR2 YYNGEE. The CDR3 spans 14 residues.

The chain employs TRBV6-1 and TRBJ1-2; no clear D. The CDR3 has 13 amino acids. Germline V gene lookup returns CDR1 MNHNS and CDR2 SASEGT. Trimming pared 1 base from V and 8 bases from J, leaving 11 bases between. DNA of the CDR3: TGTGCCAGCAGTGAAGGCCACTTTGGAGGCTACACCTTC. It yields the protein CASSEGHFGGYTF.

V gene TRBV5-4 combines with J gene TRBJ1-3; D is undetermined. V gave up 4 bases and J gave up 4 bases, with 12 bases separating them. This CDR3 has 14 amino acids. From germline, CDR1 is SGHNT and CDR2 YYREEE (reference sequence). The CDR3 region is CASSQRTDGNTIYF. The CDR3 region has the DNA TGTGCCAGCAGCCAGAGGACGGACGGAAACACCATATATTTT.

The chain uses TRBV29-1 and TRBJ1-1; D gene uncertain. The V gene's germline CDR1 is SQVTM and CDR2 ANQGSEA. V was shortened by 4 bases and J by 3 bases, with 9 bases between the two germline ends. The CDR3 sequence is 12 residues long. CDR3 sequence reads: CSVGQGHTEAFF. The CDR3 DNA follows: TGCAGCGTTGGGCAAGGTCACACTGAAGCTTTCTTT.

This clone was observed once. J is TRBJ2-3 and V is TRBV28; 9 bases map to TRBD1. The junction had 8 bases not matched to a gene; V was cut back by 5 bases and J by 2 bases. The CDR3 loop spans 16 amino acids. The germline V gene encodes CDR1 MDHEN and CDR2 SYDVKM. The CDR3 DNA sequence: TGTGCCAGCAGTCAAAACAGGGGGCCTTCCACAGATACGCAGTATTTT. Protein sequence: CASSQNRGPSTDTQYF.

This chain joins TRBV11-2 and TRBJ2-7; 7 nucleotides agree with TRBD2. Germline V CDR1 and CDR2: SGHAT, FQNNGV. The CDR3 has 12 residues. The V gene end was trimmed by 5 bases and the J gene end by 6 bases; junction bases not matched to a gene: 4. This CDR3 reads CASSPTGGEQYF. CDR3 in DNA: TGTGCCAGCAGCCCGACGGGGGGCGAGCAGTACTTC. The variable domain in full, completed from reference TRBV11-2 and TRBJ2-7, reads EAGVAQSPRYKIIEKRQSVAFWCNPISGHATLYWYQQILGQGPKLLIQFQNNGVVDDSQLPKDRFSAERLKGVDSTLKIQPAKLEDSAVYLCASSPTGGEQYFGPGTRLTVT.

J is TRBJ2-6 and V is TRBV2, with unresolved D. Germline CDR1 reads SNHLY; CDR2 reads FYNNEI. The CDR3 spans 17 residues. Trimming took 4 bases from V and 0 from J, leaving 13 bases between them. The CDR3 region is CASSVHLLSSGANVLTF. The CDR3 region has the DNA TGTGCCAGCAGTGTGCATCTCCTTAGCTCTGGGGCCAACGTCCTGACTTTC.

This clone has only a few counts. V and J are TRBV28 and TRBJ1-5; tentative D call: TRBD1 (5 bases). The CDR3 length is 15 residues. V lost 8 bases, J lost 7 bases, and 21 bases lay in between. The V gene's germline CDR1 is MDHEN and CDR2 SYDVKM. The CDR3 bases are TGTGCCAGCGGGGGGTACAGGCACTTCGAGCAGCCCCAGCATTTT. It is translated as CASGGYRHFEQPQHF.

V gene TRBV18 combines with J gene TRBJ2-5; possibly TRBD1 for D (6 bases). The CDR3 has 14 amino acids. The germline V and J ends were trimmed by 6 bases and 9 bases, with 20 bases remaining between them. The germline V gene encodes CDR1 KGHSH and CDR2 LQKENI. The CDR3 spells CASSPEGPEGAQYF. The CDR3 DNA reads as TGTGCCAGCTCGCCCGAAGGACCCGAGGGGGCCCAGTACTTC.